These 30 T cell receptor beta chains were sequenced from one sample in a study of cytomegalovirus exposure and HLA in healthy donors (TCRdb year 2017). The library was obtained by the immunoSEQ multiplex PCR assay. The multiplex PCR relied on a mix of 60 forward primers for TCR Vbeta segments and 13 reverse primers for TCR Jbeta segments. The table was pulled from immuneACCESS by TCRdb, which kept in-frame rearrangements only. Such tables lose some clones; where checked, under half of the loss comes from unresolved V genes, and the rest has no known cause. For this sample the table gives about 160,000 clones, of which roughly four fifths were detected only once. The ten largest clones represent 1.5% to 2% of the sample. The source material was PBMCs. The receptors come from a young woman in good health and CMV-seronegative.

The V and J genes are TRBV6-1 and TRBJ2-5, with D possibly TRBD2 on 6 matching bases. The J call may be mistaken, given a closer DNA end match to TRBJ2-7. This CDR3 has 17 residues. Germline V gene data show CDR1 as MNHNS and CDR2 as SASEGT. The CDR3, as DNA: TGTGCCAGCAGTGAACTCGTTGGTGTAGCGGAGATTTACGAGCAGTACTTC. The encoded protein is CASSELVGVAEIYEQYF.

The chain couples TRBV15 to TRBJ2-5; tentative D call: TRBD2 (6 bases). CDR3 length: 15 amino acids. V shed 0 bases and J shed 2 bases, with 10 bases lying between them. Looked up from germline, CDR1 is LNHNV and CDR2 is YYDKDF (reference sequence). CDR3 amino acids: CATSRDLGLQETQYF. In nucleotides, the CDR3 is TGTGCCACCAGCAGAGATCTGGGACTTCAAGAGACCCAGTACTTC. Using reference TRBV15 and TRBJ2-5 for the parts outside the CDR3, the full variable domain is DAMVIQNPRYQVTQFGKPVTLSCSQTLNHNVMYWYQQKSSQAPKLLFHYYDKDFNNEADTPDNFQSRRPNTSFCFLDIRSPGLGDTAMYLCATSRDLGLQETQYFGPGTRLLVL.

This clone was observed a few times. The chain combines TRBV5-1 with TRBJ2-7, with 9 bases that match TRBD1. The CDR3 is made up of 15 amino acids. The germline V gene has CDR1 SGHRS and CDR2 YFSETQ. The junction had 5 bases not matched to a gene; V was cut back by 1 base and J by 3 bases. The CDR3 is CASSLNPDRGYEQYF. CDR3 coding DNA: TGCGCCAGCAGCTTGAACCCGGACAGGGGCTACGAGCAGTACTTC.

V gene TRBV28 combines with J gene TRBJ1-4; 7 nucleotides align to TRBD1. Germline V gene data show CDR1 as MDHEN and CDR2 as SYDVKM. V gave up 2 bases and J gave up 8 bases; unmatched junction bases: 5. The CDR3 covers 14 residues. Here the CDR3 reads CASSLRDRVEKLFF. CDR3 DNA sequence: TGTGCCAGCAGTTTACGCGACAGGGTCGAAAAACTGTTTTTT.

The rearrangement links TRBV29-1 to TRBJ1-2, with a possible D match to TRBD1 (6 bases). Germline-derived CDR1 and CDR2 are SQVTM and ANQGSEA. Trimming took 7 bases from V and 8 from J, leaving 17 bases between them. The CDR3 runs 12 residues. This chain's CDR3 is CSADTGHPGYTF. The DNA for the CDR3 is TGCAGCGCTGATACAGGGCATCCCGGCTACACCTTC. Together with reference TRBV29-1 and TRBJ1-2, the CDR3 gives the full variable domain: SAVISQKPSRDICQRGTSLTIQCQVDSQVTMMFWYRQQPGQSLTLIATANQGSEATYESGFVIDKFPISRPNLTFSTLTVSNMSPEDSSIYLCSADTGHPGYTFGSGTRLTVV.

The V gene is TRBV4-1, the J gene TRBJ1-5, with 10 bases identical to TRBD1. This CDR3 comprises 17 residues. V gave up 5 bases and J gave up 5 bases; unmatched junction bases: 12. The germline gives CDR1 MGHRA, CDR2 YSYEKL. The CDR3 DNA reads TGCGCCAGCAGCTTAGGTCGGACAGGGGGGAACCATCAGCCCCAGCATTTT. This encodes CASSLGRTGGNHQPQHF.

This clone has only one observation. The J gene is TRBJ1-3, the V gene TRBV2; 10 positions agree with TRBD1. The CDR3 covers 17 residues. Losses at the gene ends were 7 bases for V and 0 bases for J; bases not matched to a gene: 9. Germline loops: CDR1 SNHLY, CDR2 FYNNEI. This CDR3 reads CASILGQGRFSGNTIYF. CDR3 sequence (DNA): TGTGCCAGCATTCTGGGACAGGGGAGATTCTCTGGAAACACCATATATTTT.

The V and J genes are TRBV27 and TRBJ1-4, with 8 nucleotides matching TRBD1. The V gene end was trimmed by 8 bases and the J gene end by 3 bases; junction bases not matched to a gene: 20. The V gene's germline CDR1 is MNHEY and CDR2 SMNVEV (reference sequence). CDR3 length: 19 amino acids. CDR3 sequence (DNA): TGTGCCAGCTGCCCGGCTAGGGACAGGAGGGTGGGACCTAATGAAAAACTGTTTTTT. Translated, it gives CASCPARDRRVGPNEKLFF. Drawing the rest from reference TRBV27 and TRBJ1-4, the complete variable domain is EAQVTQNPRYLITVTGKKLTVTCSQNMNHEYMSWYRQDPGLGLRQIYYSMNVEVTDKGDVPEGYKVSRKEKRNFPLILESPSPNQTSLYFCASCPARDRRVGPNEKLFFGSGTQLSVL.

This rearrangement joins TRBV6-1 to TRBJ2-1; TRBD2 matches 7 bases. Germline V gives CDR1 MNHNS, CDR2 SASEGT. After removal of 1 base from V and 9 bases from J, the junction contained 9 bases not matched to a gene. The CDR3 totals 15 residues. For the CDR3, the DNA is TGTGCCAGCAGTGAAGAAGGACTAGGGTTGGGTGAGCAGTTCTTC. Protein: CASSEEGLGLGEQFF.

This clone appeared once. CDR3 sequence (DNA): TGTGCCAGCAGCCAAGCGGGAGGGCCGGTCGGTGCCTACACAGATACGCAGTATTTT. The encoded protein is CASSQAGGPVGAYTDTQYF. The gene calls are TRBV13 and TRBJ2-3, with TRBD2 matching over 10 bases. V was clipped by 5 bases and J by 2 bases; unmatched bases: 16. The CDR3 sequence is 19 residues long. The V gene's germline CDR1 is PRHDT and CDR2 FYEKMQ (reference sequence).

The chain carries TRBV7-9 and TRBJ2-7; possibly TRBD2 for D (6 bases). The CDR3 loop spans 16 amino acids. Trimming shortened V by 5 bases and J by 0 bases, and 17 bases separated the two germline ends. CDR1 is SEHNR, CDR2 FQNEAQ, per germline (reference sequence). The CDR3 nucleotides are TGTGCCAGCAGCGTAGACGGCGGGGTCCTCTCCTACGAGCAGTACTTC. Translated, it gives CASSVDGGVLSYEQYF.

The chain combines TRBV6-5 with TRBJ2-1, with TRBD1 as a possible D gene (5 bases). Germline V gene data show CDR1 as MNHEY and CDR2 as SVGAGI. V was shortened by 8 bases and J by 10 bases, with 12 bases between the two germline ends. The CDR3 consists of 11 residues. The CDR3 is CASGRQNEQFF. The CDR3 region has the DNA TGTGCCAGCGGACGACAGAACGAGCAGTTCTTC.

The chain has TRBV6-4 and TRBJ1-1; D not certain. Germline V CDR1 and CDR2: MRHNA, SNTAGT. This CDR3 is built from 16 residues. The V gene lost 2 bases and the J gene lost 0 bases, with 13 bases spanning the gap. Here the CDR3 reads CASSDRRTDMNTEAFF. In nucleotides, the CDR3 is TGTGCCAGCAGTGACCGCCGGACTGACATGAACACTGAAGCTTTCTTT.

The V gene is TRBV19, the J gene TRBJ1-3; 7 bases line up with TRBD1. The V and J ends lost 5 bases and 4 bases, in that order; junction bases with no gene match: 5. Germline CDR1 is LNHDA and CDR2 is SQIVND (reference sequence). The CDR3 loop spans 14 amino acids. Here the CDR3 reads CASSVTGDGNTIYF. Here the CDR3 DNA reads TGTGCCAGTAGTGTTACAGGGGACGGAAACACCATATATTTT.

This clone was found once. This sequence joins TRBV28 and TRBJ1-4; 9 bases are shared with TRBD1. V dropped 6 bases and J dropped 3; count of bases not matched to a gene: 5. Germline V CDR1 and CDR2: MDHEN, SYDVKM. The CDR3 runs 15 residues. CDR3 amino acids: CASSRQGVANEKLFF. CDR3 nucleotides: TGTGCCAGCAGCAGACAGGGGGTCGCTAATGAAAAACTGTTTTTT.

This rearrangement joins TRBV10-2 to TRBJ2-3; the D gene is possibly TRBD2 (6 bases). The CDR3 has 16 residues. Deletions cut 3 bases from V and 2 bases from J, with 15 bases between. Germline V gene sequence: CDR1 WSHSY, CDR2 SAAADI. The CDR3 region has the DNA TGCGCCAGCAGTGACTCCGACTGGGGGGACACAGATACGCAGTATTTT. It translates to CASSDSDWGDTDTQYF.

This chain's CDR3 is CASSLGGQGVETQYF. The CDR3 nucleotides are TGTGCCAGCAGCCTCGGGGGACAGGGCGTCGAGACCCAGTACTTC. The chain has TRBV28 and TRBJ2-5, with 9 nucleotides matching TRBD1. V dropped 6 bases and J dropped 5; count of bases not matched to a gene: 10. Germline CDR1 reads MDHEN; CDR2 reads SYDVKM. The CDR3 covers 15 residues.

This clone occurred once. The V call is TRBV5-1, the J call TRBJ2-3, with 11 nucleotides matching TRBD2. Losses at the gene ends were 2 bases for V and 5 bases for J; bases not matched to a gene: 7. Germline V gene lookup returns CDR1 SGHRS and CDR2 YFSETQ. The CDR3 length is 16 residues. CDR3 loop: CASSFSGGAGGDTQYF. The CDR3, as DNA: TGCGCCAGCAGCTTTAGCGGGGGGGCCGGTGGAGATACGCAGTATTTT.

V gene TRBV2 combines with J gene TRBJ2-5; TRBD2 aligns across 9 bases. The J call may be in error: the DNA end matches TRBJ2-7 better. Germline values: CDR1 SNHLY, CDR2 FYNNEI. The CDR3 runs to 17 residues. CDR3 bases: TGTGCCAGCAGAAAGAGACTAGCGGTACGCGGCCACTACGAGCAGTACTTC. Its translation: CASRKRLAVRGHYEQYF.

The chain combines TRBV2 with TRBJ2-7; perhaps TRBD1 as D (5 bases). The CDR3 is 14 amino acids. The ends were cut back, 6 bases at V and 2 bases at J, with 14 bases in the middle. Germline assignment: CDR1 SNHLY and CDR2 FYNNEI. CDR3: CASSQGLKAYEQYF. For the CDR3, the DNA is TGTGCCAGCAGCCAGGGCCTTAAAGCCTACGAGCAGTACTTC.

The V gene is TRBV7-9, the J gene TRBJ2-7, with D maybe TRBD2 (5 bases). Trimming took off 5 bases at V and 1 base at J, with 12 bases between the two ends. Germline CDR1 is SEHNR and CDR2 is FQNEAQ (reference sequence). CDR3 length equals 14 residues. This CDR3 is CASSPTGRSYEQYF. The CDR3 region has the DNA TGTGCCAGCAGCCCTACGGGGAGATCCTACGAGCAGTACTTC.

CDR3 sequence reads: CASSQGGRDPRGQYF. CDR3 DNA sequence: TGTGCCAGCAGCCAGGGCGGGAGGGACCCTCGGGGGCAGTACTTC. The rearrangement links TRBV4-2 to TRBJ2-5; 9 bases match TRBD2. Germline trimming cut 3 bases from V and 11 bases from J; bases unmatched to any gene: 13. The length of the CDR3 is 15 residues. The V gene's germline CDR1 is LGHNA and CDR2 YNFKEQ.

The V gene is TRBV28, the J gene TRBJ2-1, with D possibly matching TRBD2 (6 bases). Per the germline V gene, CDR1 is MDHEN and CDR2 is SYDVKM. The CDR3 covers 17 residues. V lost 1 base to trimming and J lost 4 bases, with 17 bases between them. In nucleotides, the CDR3 is TGTGCCAGCAGTTTATCCGCGGGAAGGACGGAATACAATGAGCAGTTCTTC. Protein sequence: CASSLSAGRTEYNEQFF.

This sequence joins TRBV27 and TRBJ2-2; TRBD1 matches 7 bases. The germline V gene encodes CDR1 MNHEY and CDR2 SMNVEV (reference sequence). The CDR3 spans 17 residues. The trim removed 4 bases at V and 1 base at J, leaving 9 bases unmatched. CDR3 amino acids: CASSSLPGQMNTGELFF. The CDR3 DNA reads as TGTGCCAGCAGTTCCCTACCGGGACAGATGAACACCGGGGAGCTGTTTTTT.

This chain links TRBV5-1 with TRBJ1-1; no clear D. The V end lost 4 bases, the J end lost 1 base, and 14 bases lay between the germline ends. The CDR3 is 15 amino acids. Germline V lookup: CDR1 SGHRS, CDR2 YFSETQ. The CDR3 DNA reads TGCGCCAGCAGCAACGGTCTCTACAGGAACACTGAAGCTTTCTTT. The encoded protein is CASSNGLYRNTEAFF. Full variable domain (rest looked up from reference TRBV5-1 and TRBJ1-1): KAGVTQTPRYLIKTRGQQVTLSCSPISGHRSVSWYQQTPGQGLQFLFEYFSETQRNKGNFPGRFSGRQFSNSRSEMNVSTLELGDSALYLCASSNGLYRNTEAFFGQGTRLTVV.

The J gene is TRBJ2-1, the V gene TRBV6-1; the D gene is possibly TRBD1 (6 bases). CDR3 length: 14 residues. Trimming removed 4 bases at V and 5 bases at J, with 12 bases between. Per germline, CDR1 MNHNS and CDR2 SASEGT. Here the CDR3 DNA reads TGTGCCAGCAGTGGTTCGACAGGTAACAATGAGCAGTTCTTC. Translation: CASSGSTGNNEQFF.

The V gene is TRBV7-6, the J gene TRBJ2-5; 8 bases map to TRBD2. The V gene end was trimmed by 4 bases and the J gene end by 5 bases; junction bases not matched to a gene: 6. Germline V lookup: CDR1 SGHVS, CDR2 FNYEAQ. This CDR3 is built from 14 residues. The CDR3 coding sequence is TGTGCCAGCAGCTCTCGGGGGGGGTCCGAGACCCAGTACTTC. As protein: CASSSRGGSETQYF. Full variable domain (missing parts from reference TRBV7-6 and TRBJ2-5): GAGVSQSPRYKVTKRGQDVALRCDPISGHVSLYWYRQALGQGPEFLTYFNYEAQQDKSGLPNDRFSAERPEGSISTLTIQRTEQRDSAMYRCASSSRGGSETQYFGPGTRLLVL.

This clone showed up just once. This rearrangement joins TRBV5-1 to TRBJ1-1; tentative D call: TRBD1 (6 bases). Trimming took off 0 bases at V and 0 bases at J, with 12 bases between the two ends. This CDR3 is 16 amino acids long. The germline CDR1 and CDR2 sequences are SGHRS and YFSETQ. CDR3 protein: CASSLEFGQLNTEAFF. CDR3 coding DNA: TGCGCCAGCAGCTTGGAGTTCGGACAGCTGAACACTGAAGCTTTCTTT.

The chain uses TRBV5-4 and TRBJ2-7; 7 nucleotides match TRBD1. Germline loops: CDR1 SGHNT, CDR2 YYREEE (reference sequence). This CDR3 spans 14 amino acids. Unmatched junction bases numbered 5, after V lost 4 bases and J lost 1 base. The CDR3 DNA sequence: TGTGCCAGCAGCAAATACAGGGGTTCCTACGAGCAGTACTTC. As protein: CASSKYRGSYEQYF.

This clone was observed a single time. This chain uses TRBV6-1 with TRBJ1-4; no reliable D call. CDR3 length: 16 residues. Trimming took off 2 bases at V and 0 bases at J, with 10 bases between the two ends. CDR1 MNHNS and CDR2 SASEGT come from the germline V gene. CDR3 sequence: CASSEFFGTTNEKLFF. The CDR3 nucleotides are TGTGCCAGCAGTGAATTTTTCGGGACAACTAATGAAAAACTGTTTTTT.